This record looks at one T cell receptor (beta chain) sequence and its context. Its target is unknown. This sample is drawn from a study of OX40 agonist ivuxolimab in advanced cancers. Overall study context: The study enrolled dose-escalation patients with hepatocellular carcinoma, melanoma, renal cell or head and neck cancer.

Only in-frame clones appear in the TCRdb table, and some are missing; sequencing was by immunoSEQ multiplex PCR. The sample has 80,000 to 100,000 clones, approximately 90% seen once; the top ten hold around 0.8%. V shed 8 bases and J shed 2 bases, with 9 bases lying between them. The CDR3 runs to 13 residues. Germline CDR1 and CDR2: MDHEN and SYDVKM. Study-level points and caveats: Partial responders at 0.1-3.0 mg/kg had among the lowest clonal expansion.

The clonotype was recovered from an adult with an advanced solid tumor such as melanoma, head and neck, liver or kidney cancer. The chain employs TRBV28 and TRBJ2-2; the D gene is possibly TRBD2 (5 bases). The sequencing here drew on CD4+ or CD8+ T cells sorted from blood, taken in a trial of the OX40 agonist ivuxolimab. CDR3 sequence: CASLGLNTGELFF. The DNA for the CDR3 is TGTGCCAGCCTCGGACTTAACACCGGGGAGCTGTTTTTT.